The rows below give T cell receptor beta chains drawn from one sample of a study of cytomegalovirus exposure and HLA in healthy donors. Assay: immunoSEQ multiplex PCR; the TCRdb copy retains only in-frame clones and omits some. The sample contains some 160,000 clones, approximately 82% of which appear only once. Sequencing was carried out using PBMCs. Receptor source: a male donor in good health and CMV-seronegative. The CDR3 runs from the conserved cysteine through the conserved F or W. The D gene is left open where the match is weak. Clone size, where shown, is once, few, many, or a class for clones that have expanded.

. TRBJ2-1 TRBV29-1 TRBD2 TGCAGCGTTGTCCCCGGGACTAGGAATGAGCAGTTCTTC CSVVPGTRNEQFF
few TRBJ2-3 TRBV11-2 TRBD2 TGTGCCAGCAGCTTAGGACTAGCGGGGGGAGGTACAGATACGCAGTATTTT CASSLGLAGGGTDTQYF
. TRBJ2-6 TRBV28 TRBD1 TGTGCCAGCAGTTCCCCCGCAGGGGGCATTACAGGGGCCAACGTCCTGACTTTC CASSSPAGGITGANVLTF
once TRBJ2-5 TRBV18 . TGTGCCAGCTCACCAGGGCGCGACGAGACCCAGTACTTC CASSPGRDETQYF
. TRBJ2-7 TRBV28 . TGTGCCAGCAGCCCCCCGACAGGAACGGCCTACGAGCAGTACTTC CASSPPTGTAYEQYF
once TRBJ2-2 TRBV5-4 TRBD2 TGTGCCAGCAGCTCTAGCGGGAAAGACACCGGGGAGCTGTTTTTT CASSSSGKDTGELFF
. TRBJ2-7 TRBV6-6 . TGTGCCAGCAGTCTAGGATATGCGCAGTACTTC CASSLGYAQYF
. TRBJ1-1 TRBV30 . TGTGCCGGGGCGCTCTTAGAGGAAGCTTTCTTT CAGALLEEAFF
. TRBJ2-7 TRBV28 . TGTGCCAGCAGCCCAGGACAGTCTTACGAGCAGTACTTC CASSPGQSYEQYF
. TRBJ2-7 TRBV6-5 TRBD1 TGTGCCAGCAGTTTCTCACAGGGGATAGGTTACGAGCAGTACTTC CASSFSQGIGYEQYF
. TRBJ2-1 TRBV29-1 . TGCAGCGGGGACACGTACAATGAGCAGTTCTTC CSGDTYNEQFF
. TRBJ1-1 TRBV19 . TGTGCCAGTAGTATCGAGACACCGGGGACTGAAGCTTTCTTT CASSIETPGTEAFF
. TRBJ2-7 TRBV19 . TGTGCCAGTAGTAGTTCCTCGTTCTACGAGCAGTACTTC CASSSSSFYEQYF
. TRBJ2-7 TRBV11-2 TRBD2 TGTGCCAGCAGGCAGGTAGCGGGCCTCTACGAGCAGTACTTC CASRQVAGLYEQYF
. TRBJ1-6 TRBV5-1 . TGCGCCAGCAGCTCGGGGGTCTTGGGTGGTTCACCCCTCCACTTT CASSSGVLGGSPLHF
. TRBJ1-5 TRBV2 TRBD1 TGTGCCAGCAGCTCGACAGGGACCAATCAGCCCCAGCATTTT CASSSTGTNQPQHF
few TRBJ1-3 TRBV5-1 . TGCGCCAGCAGCATTGACACCTCTGGAAACACCATATATTTT CASSIDTSGNTIYF
. TRBJ1-4 TRBV28 . TGTGCCAGCAGCTCCCCACAGGGCGGGGAAAAACTGTTTTTT CASSSPQGGEKLFF
. TRBJ1-5 TRBV7-9 TRBD1 TGTGCCAGCAGCTTAGGAGAAGACAGGGCCACGCATTTT CASSLGEDRATHF
. TRBJ1-1 TRBV23-1 TRBD1 TGCGCCAGCAGTCACCCCCCCCCGCAGACAGGGATAAACACTGAAGCTTTCTTT CASSHPPPQTGINTEAFF
. TRBJ1-2 TRBV30 . TGTGCCTGGAGTGTACTAGGGATGGGGGGCTACACCTTC CAWSVLGMGGYTF
. TRBJ1-5 TRBV6-1 . TGTGCCAGCAATCTGGACTATAGCAATCAGCCCCAGCATTTT CASNLDYSNQPQHF
. TRBJ1-3 TRBV30 . TGTGCCTGGAGTGTTTGGCAGGGTAAGAACACCATATATTTT CAWSVWQGKNTIYF
. TRBJ1-2 TRBV4-2 . TGTGCCAGCAGCCCGCTAGAAGGTAACTATGGCTACACCTTC CASSPLEGNYGYTF
. TRBJ1-4 TRBV2 . TGTGCCAGCAGTGAAGCGAGGAGAGGGAATGAAAAACTGTTTTTT CASSEARRGNEKLFF
. TRBJ2-1 TRBV10-2 . TGCGCCAGCGGGGGGGGCTATTCCTACAATGAGCAGTTCTTC CASGGGYSYNEQFF
. TRBJ2-3 TRBV9 . TGTGCCAGCAGCGAGACGGGAAGCGGTGCTAGAGGGGATACGCAGTATTTT CASSETGSGARGDTQYF
. TRBJ2-1 TRBV7-6 TRBD2 TGTGCCAGCAGCAGAGGGACTAGCGGGAGGGTTAATGAGCAGTTCTTC CASSRGTSGRVNEQFF
. TRBJ1-5 TRBV5-8 . TGTGCCAGCAGCTTGTGGCAGGGTGATCAGCCCCAGCATTTT CASSLWQGDQPQHF
few TRBJ1-2 TRBV21-1 . TGTGCCAGCAGCAAAGTTCGAGCCAGGGGGATTGGCTACACCTTC CASSKVRARGIGYTF
. TRBJ2-1 TRBV13 TRBD2 TGTGCCAGCAGCCCTCGGATAGCGGGAGACAATGAGCAGTTCTTC CASSPRIAGDNEQFF
. TRBJ2-1 TRBV28 . TGTGCCAGCGAAGGGAGTGGCACCTACAATGAGCAGTTCTTC CASEGSGTYNEQFF